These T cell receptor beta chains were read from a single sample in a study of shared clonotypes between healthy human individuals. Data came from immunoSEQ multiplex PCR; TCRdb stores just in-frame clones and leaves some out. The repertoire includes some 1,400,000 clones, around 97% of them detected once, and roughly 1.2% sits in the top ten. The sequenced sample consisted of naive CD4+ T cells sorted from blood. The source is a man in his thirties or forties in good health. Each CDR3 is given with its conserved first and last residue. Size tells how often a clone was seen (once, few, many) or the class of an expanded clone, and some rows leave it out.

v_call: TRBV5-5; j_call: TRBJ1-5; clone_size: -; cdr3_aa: CASSLIGVYSNQPQHF
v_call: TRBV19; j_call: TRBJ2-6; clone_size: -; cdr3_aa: CASSIDRGLPGANVLTF
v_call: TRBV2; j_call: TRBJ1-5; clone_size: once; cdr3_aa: CASSDGVFGNQPQHF
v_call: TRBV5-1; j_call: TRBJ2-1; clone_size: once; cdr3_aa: CASSQGTSSYNEQFF
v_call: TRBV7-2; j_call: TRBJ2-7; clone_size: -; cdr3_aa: CASSKRVAYEQYF
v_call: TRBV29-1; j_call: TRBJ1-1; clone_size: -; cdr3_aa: CSVRGGVTTEAFF
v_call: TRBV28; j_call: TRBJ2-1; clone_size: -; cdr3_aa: CASSTPGQGLDEQFF
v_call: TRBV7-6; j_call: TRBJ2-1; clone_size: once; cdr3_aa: CASSLGFTNLYNEQFF
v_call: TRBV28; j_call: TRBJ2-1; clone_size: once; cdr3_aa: CASSLLADEQFF
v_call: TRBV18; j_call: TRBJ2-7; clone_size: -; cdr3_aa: CASSALAGQGGYEQYF
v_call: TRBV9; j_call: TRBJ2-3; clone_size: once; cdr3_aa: CALRQGKRVATDTQYF
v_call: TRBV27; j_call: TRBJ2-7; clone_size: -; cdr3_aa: CASSLSGRLGDEQYF
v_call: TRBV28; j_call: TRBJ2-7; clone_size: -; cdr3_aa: CASSTGGGPLYEQYF
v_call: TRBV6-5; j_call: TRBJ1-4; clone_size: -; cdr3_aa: CASSYRTLATNEKLFF
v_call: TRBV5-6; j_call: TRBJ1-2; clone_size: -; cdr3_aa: CASSFSQRRVYGYTF
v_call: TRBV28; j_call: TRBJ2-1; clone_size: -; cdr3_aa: CASSAGVDRVNEQFF
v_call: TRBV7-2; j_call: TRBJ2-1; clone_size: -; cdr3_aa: CASSLVGGSEQFF
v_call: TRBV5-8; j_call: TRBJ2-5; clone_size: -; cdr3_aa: CASSLGFRGNWFQETQYF
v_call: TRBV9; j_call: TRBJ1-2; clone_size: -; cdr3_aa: CASSVDGANYGYTF
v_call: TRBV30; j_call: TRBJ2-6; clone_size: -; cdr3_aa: CAWSGGWSGANVLTF
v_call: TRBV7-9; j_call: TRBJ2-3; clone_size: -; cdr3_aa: CASSILRDRDTDTQYF
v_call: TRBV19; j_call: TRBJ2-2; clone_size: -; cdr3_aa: CASSMRVPTGELFF
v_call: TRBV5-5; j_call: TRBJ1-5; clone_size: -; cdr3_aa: CASSFTVYSNQPQHF
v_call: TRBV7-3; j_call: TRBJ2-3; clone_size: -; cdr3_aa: CASGEPAGGPGTQYF
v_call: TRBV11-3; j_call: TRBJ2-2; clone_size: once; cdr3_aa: CASSLDEVAGELFF
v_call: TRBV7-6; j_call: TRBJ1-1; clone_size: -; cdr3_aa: CASSLGQGDRGRMNTEAFF
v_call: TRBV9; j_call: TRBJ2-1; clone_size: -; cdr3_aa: CASSPFGTSGSVSYNEQFF
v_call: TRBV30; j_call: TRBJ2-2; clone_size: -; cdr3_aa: CAWTRGVGELFF
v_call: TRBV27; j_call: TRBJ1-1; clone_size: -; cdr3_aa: CASSFTIGGNTEAFF
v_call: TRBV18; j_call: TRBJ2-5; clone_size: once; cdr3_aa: CASSPRAVQETQYF
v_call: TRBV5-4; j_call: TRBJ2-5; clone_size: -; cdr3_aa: CASTSGPLSGETQYF
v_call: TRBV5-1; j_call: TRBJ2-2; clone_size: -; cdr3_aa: CASSPLGSHTGELFF
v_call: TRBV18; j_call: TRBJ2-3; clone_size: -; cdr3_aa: CASSGASGRTDTQYF
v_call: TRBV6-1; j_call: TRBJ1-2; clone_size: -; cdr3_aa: CASSESVTGIAYGYTF
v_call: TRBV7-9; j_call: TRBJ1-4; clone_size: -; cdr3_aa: CASSLAPLGRATNEKLFF